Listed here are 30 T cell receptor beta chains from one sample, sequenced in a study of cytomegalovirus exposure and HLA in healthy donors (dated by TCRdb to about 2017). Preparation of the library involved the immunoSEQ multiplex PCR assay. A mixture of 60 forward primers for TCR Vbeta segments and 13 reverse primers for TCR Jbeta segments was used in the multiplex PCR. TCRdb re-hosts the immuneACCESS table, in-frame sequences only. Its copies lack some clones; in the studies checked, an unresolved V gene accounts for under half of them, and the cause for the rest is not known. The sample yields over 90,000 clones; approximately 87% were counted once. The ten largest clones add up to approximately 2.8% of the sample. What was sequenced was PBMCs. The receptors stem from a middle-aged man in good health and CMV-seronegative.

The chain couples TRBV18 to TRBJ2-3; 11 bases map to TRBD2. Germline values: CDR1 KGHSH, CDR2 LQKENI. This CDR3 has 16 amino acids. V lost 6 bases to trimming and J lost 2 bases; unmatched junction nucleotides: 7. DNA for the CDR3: TGTGCCAGCTCTCTATTAGCGGGGGGGCCCACAGATACGCAGTATTTT. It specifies CASSLLAGGPTDTQYF.

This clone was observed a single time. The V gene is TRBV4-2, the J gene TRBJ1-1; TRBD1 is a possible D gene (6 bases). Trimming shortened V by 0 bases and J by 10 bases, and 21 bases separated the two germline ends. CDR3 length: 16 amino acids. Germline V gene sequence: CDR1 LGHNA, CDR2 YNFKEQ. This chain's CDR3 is CASSQDQLRGARGAFF. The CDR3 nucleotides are TGTGCCAGCAGCCAAGATCAGCTACGGGGGGCGCGGGGAGCTTTCTTT.

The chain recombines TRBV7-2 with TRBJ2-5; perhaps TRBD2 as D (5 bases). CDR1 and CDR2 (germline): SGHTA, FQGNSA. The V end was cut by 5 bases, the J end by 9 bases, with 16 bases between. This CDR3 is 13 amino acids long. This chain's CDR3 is CASSAGVQVPQYF. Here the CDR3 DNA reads TGTGCCAGCAGCGCCGGGGTGCAAGTTCCCCAGTACTTC.

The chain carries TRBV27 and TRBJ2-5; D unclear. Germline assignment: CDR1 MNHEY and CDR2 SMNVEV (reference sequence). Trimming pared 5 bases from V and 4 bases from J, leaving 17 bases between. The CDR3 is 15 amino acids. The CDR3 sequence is CASSPKDPSGETQYF. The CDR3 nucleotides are TGTGCCAGCAGTCCTAAAGACCCGTCGGGAGAGACCCAGTACTTC.

CDR3 nucleotides: TGTGCCAGCAGCTTGGGAGCAGGCACACGCTACACCTTC. Protein: CASSLGAGTRYTF. The chain has TRBV5-6 and TRBJ1-2; no clear D gene. The CDR3 extends over 13 amino acids. Germline CDR1 SGHDT, CDR2 YYEEEE. Trimming cost V 0 bases and J 9 bases, with 12 bases left between them.

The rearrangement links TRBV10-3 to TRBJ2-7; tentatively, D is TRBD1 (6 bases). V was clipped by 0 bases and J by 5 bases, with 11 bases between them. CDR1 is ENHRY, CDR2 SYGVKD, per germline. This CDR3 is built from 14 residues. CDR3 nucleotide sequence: TGTGCCATCAGTGAGTCGCGAGGGACAAACGAGCAGTACTTC. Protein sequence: CAISESRGTNEQYF.

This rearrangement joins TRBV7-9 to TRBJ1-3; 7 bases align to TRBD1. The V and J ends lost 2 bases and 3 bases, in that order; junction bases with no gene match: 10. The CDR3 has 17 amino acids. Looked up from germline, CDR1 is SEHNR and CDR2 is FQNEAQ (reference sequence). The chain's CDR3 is CASSLRGTAVLGNTIYF. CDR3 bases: TGTGCCAGCAGCTTAAGGGGGACAGCTGTCCTTGGAAACACCATATATTTT. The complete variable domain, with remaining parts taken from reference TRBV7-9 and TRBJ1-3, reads DTGVSQNPRHKITKRGQNVTFRCDPISEHNRLYWYRQTLGQGPEFLTYFQNEAQLEKSRLLSDRFSAERPKGSFSTLEIQRTEQGDSAMYLCASSLRGTAVLGNTIYFGEGSWLTVV.

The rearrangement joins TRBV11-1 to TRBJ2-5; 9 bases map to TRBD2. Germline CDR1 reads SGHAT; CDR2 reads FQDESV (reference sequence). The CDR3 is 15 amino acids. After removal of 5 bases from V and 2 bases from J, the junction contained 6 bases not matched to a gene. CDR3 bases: TGTGCCAGCAGCCCCGCCGCGGGGGGGCAAGAGACCCAGTACTTC. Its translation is CASSPAAGGQETQYF.

The CDR3 is CASSVGGGGGLDTQYF. The CDR3 nucleotides read TGTGCCAGCAGCGTAGGAGGGGGGGGCGGGTTAGATACGCAGTATTTT. The V and J genes are TRBV9 and TRBJ2-3; D might be TRBD2 (7 bases). The germline V gene has CDR1 SGDLS and CDR2 YYNGEE. The V end was cut by 0 bases, the J end by 5 bases, with 16 bases between. The CDR3 has 16 amino acids.

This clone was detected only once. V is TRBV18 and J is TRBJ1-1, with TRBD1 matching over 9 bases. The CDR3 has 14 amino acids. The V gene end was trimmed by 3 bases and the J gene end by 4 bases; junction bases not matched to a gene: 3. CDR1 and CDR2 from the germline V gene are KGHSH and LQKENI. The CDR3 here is CASSPRQGGTEAFF. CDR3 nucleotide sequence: TGTGCCAGCTCACCTCGACAGGGGGGCACTGAAGCTTTCTTT.

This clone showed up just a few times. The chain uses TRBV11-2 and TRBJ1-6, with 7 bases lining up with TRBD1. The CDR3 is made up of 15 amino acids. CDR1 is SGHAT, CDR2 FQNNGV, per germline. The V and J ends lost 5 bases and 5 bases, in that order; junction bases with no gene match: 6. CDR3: CASSGGTADNSPLHF. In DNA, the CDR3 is TGTGCCAGCAGCGGGGGGACAGCTGATAATTCACCCCTCCACTTT.

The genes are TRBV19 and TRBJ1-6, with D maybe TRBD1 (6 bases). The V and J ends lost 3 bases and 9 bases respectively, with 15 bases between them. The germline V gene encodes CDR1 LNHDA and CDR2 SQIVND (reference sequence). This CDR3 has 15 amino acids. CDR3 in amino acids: CASSMVVGAGSPLHF. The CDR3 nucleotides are TGTGCCAGTAGTATGGTAGTGGGGGCAGGTTCACCCCTCCACTTT.

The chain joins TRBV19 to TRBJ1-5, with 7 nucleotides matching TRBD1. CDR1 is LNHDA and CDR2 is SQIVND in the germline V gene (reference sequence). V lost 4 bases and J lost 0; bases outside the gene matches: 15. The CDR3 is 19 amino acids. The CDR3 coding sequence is TGTGCCAGTAGTACCGACAGGGAAAGTGGTGTCAATAGCAATCAGCCCCAGCATTTT. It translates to CASSTDRESGVNSNQPQHF.

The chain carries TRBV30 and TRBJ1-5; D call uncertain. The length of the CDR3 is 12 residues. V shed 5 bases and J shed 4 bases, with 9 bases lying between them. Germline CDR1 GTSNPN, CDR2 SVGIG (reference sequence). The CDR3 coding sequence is TGTGCCTGGGAGGATTTTAATCAGCCCCAGCATTTT. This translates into CAWEDFNQPQHF.

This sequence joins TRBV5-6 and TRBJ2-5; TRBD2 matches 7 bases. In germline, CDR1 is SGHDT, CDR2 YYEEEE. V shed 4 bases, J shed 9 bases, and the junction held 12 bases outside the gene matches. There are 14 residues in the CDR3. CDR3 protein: CASSIGGSDAPQYF. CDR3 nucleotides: TGTGCCAGCAGCATCGGGGGGTCCGATGCGCCCCAGTACTTC.

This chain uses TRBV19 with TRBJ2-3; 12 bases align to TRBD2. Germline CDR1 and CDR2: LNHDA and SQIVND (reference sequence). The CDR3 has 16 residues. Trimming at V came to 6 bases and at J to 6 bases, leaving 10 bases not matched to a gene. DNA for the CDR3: TGTGCCAGTAGCTACACTAGCGGGGGGTACACGGATACGCAGTATTTT. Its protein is CASSYTSGGYTDTQYF.

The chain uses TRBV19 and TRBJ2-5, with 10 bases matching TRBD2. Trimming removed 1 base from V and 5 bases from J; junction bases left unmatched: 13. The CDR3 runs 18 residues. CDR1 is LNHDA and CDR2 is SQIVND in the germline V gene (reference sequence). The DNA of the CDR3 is TGTGCCAGTAGTATAGTCCAAGCCCAGCGGGGGGGCCAGGAGACCCAGTACTTC. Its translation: CASSIVQAQRGGQETQYF. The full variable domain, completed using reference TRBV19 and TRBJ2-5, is DGGITQSPKYLFRKEGQNVTLSCEQNLNHDAMYWYRQDPGQGLRLIYYSQIVNDFQKGDIAEGYSVSREKKESFPLTVTSAQKNPTAFYLCASSIVQAQRGGQETQYFGPGTRLLVL.

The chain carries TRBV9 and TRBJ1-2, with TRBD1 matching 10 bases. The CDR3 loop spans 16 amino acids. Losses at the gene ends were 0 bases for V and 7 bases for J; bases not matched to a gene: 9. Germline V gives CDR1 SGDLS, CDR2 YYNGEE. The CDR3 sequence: CASSVGDRGRRFGYTF. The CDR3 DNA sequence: TGTGCCAGCAGCGTAGGTGACAGGGGGCGCCGGTTTGGCTACACCTTC.

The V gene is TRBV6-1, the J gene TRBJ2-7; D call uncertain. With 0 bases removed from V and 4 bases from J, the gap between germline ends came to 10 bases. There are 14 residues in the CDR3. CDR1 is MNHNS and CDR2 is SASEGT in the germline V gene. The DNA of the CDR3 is TGTGCCAGCAGTGAAGCGATCTCGAGGTACGAGCAGTACTTC. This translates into CASSEAISRYEQYF.

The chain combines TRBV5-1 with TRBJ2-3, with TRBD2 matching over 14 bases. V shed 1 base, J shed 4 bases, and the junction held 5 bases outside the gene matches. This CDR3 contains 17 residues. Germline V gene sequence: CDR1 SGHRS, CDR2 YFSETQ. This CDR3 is CASSLRLAGGRADTQYF. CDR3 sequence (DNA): TGCGCCAGCAGCTTGAGACTAGCGGGGGGGAGGGCAGATACGCAGTATTTT.

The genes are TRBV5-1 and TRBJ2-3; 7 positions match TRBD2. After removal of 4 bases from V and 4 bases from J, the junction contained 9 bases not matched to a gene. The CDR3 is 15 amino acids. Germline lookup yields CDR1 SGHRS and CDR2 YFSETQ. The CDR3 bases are TGCGCCAGCAGCCACATGGGGGGGTCGGCAGATACGCAGTATTTT. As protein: CASSHMGGSADTQYF.

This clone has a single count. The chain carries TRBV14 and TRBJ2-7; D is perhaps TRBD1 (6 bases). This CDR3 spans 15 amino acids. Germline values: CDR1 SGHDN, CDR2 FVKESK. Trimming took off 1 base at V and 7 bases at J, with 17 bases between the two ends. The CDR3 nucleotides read TGTGCCAGCAGCCAAGTCCCAGGGGAATTTCGGGAGCAGTACTTC. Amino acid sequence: CASSQVPGEFREQYF.

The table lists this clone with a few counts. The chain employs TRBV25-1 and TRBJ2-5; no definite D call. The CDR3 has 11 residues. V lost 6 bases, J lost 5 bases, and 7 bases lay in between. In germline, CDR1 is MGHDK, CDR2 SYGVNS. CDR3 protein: CASRVRETQYF. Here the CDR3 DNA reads TGTGCCAGCAGGGTTCGGGAGACCCAGTACTTC.

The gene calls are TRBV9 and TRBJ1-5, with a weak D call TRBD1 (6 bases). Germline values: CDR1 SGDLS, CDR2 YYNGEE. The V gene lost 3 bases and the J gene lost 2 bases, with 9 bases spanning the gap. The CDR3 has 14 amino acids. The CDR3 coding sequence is TGTGCCAGCAGCGACAGGGCTGGCAATCAGCCCCAGCATTTT. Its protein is CASSDRAGNQPQHF.

For the CDR3, the DNA is TGTGCCAGCAGTATAGCGGGGGGGACTCAAGATACGCAGTATTTT. Residues: CASSIAGGTQDTQYF. The rearrangement uses TRBV7-2 and TRBJ2-3, with 11 nucleotides matching TRBD2. The CDR3 covers 15 residues. Looked up from germline, CDR1 is SGHTA and CDR2 is FQGNSA. The V and J ends lost 6 bases and 5 bases, in that order; junction bases with no gene match: 7. Using reference TRBV7-2 and TRBJ2-3 for the parts outside the CDR3, the full variable domain is GAGVSQSPSNKVTEKGKDVELRCDPISGHTALYWYRQSLGQGLEFLIYFQGNSAPDKSGLPSDRFSAERTGGSVSTLTIQRTQQEDSAVYLCASSIAGGTQDTQYFGPGTRLTVL.

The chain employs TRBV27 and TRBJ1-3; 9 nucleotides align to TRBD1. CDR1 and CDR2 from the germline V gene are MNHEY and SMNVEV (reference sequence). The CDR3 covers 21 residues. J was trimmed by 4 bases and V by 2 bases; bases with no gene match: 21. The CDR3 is CASSLPGRTGASENAGNTIYF. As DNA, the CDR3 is TGTGCCAGCAGTTTACCAGGCAGGACAGGGGCGTCGGAAAACGCGGGAAACACCATATATTTT.

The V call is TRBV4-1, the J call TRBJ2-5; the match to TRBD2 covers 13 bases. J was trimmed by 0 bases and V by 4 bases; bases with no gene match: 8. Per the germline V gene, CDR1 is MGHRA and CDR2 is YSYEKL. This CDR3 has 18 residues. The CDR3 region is CASSPRLAGGKYQETQYF. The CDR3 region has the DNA TGCGCCAGCAGCCCCCGACTAGCGGGGGGTAAGTACCAAGAGACCCAGTACTTC.

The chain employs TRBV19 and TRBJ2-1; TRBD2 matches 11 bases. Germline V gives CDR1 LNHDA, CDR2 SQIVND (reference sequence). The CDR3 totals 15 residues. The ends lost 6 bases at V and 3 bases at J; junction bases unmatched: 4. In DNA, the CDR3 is TGTGCCAGTAGCCTCCTAGCGGGGGGCTACAATGAGCAGTTCTTC. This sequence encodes CASSLLAGGYNEQFF.

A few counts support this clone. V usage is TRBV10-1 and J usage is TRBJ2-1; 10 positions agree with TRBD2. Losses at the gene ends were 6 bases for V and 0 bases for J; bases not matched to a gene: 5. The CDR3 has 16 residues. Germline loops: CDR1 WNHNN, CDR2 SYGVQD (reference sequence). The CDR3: CASSGLAARSYNEQFF. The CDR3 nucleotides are TGCGCCAGCAGCGGACTAGCGGCACGCTCCTACAATGAGCAGTTCTTC.

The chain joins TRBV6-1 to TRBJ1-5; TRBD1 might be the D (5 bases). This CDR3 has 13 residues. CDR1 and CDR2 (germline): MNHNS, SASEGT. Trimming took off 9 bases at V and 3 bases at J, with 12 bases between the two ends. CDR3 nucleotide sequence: TGTGCCAGTCGGACAAGCAACAATCAGCCCCAGCATTTT. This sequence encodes CASRTSNNQPQHF.